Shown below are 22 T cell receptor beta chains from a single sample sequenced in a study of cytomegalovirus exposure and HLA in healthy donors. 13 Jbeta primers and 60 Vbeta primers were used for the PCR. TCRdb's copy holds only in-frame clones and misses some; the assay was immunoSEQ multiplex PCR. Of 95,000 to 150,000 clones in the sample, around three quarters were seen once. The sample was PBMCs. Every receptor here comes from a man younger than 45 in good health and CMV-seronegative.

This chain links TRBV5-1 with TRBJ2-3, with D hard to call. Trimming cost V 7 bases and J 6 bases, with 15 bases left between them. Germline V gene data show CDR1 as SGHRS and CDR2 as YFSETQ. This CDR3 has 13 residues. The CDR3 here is CASGSAFGDTQYF. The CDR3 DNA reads TGCGCCAGCGGCTCCGCTTTTGGCGATACGCAGTATTTT.

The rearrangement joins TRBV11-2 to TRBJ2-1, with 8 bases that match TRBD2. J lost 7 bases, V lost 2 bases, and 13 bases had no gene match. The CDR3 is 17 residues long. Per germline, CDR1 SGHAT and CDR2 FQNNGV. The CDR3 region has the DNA TGTGCCAGCAGCTTAAGGCTAGCGGGTTCTTCAGGGAATGAGCAGTTCTTC. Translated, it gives CASSLRLAGSSGNEQFF.

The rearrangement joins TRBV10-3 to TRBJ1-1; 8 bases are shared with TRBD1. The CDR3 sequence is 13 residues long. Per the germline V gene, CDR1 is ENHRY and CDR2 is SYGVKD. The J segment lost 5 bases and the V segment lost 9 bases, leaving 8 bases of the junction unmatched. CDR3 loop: CAIKDRDGTEAFF. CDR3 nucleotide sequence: TGTGCCATTAAGGACAGGGATGGGACTGAAGCTTTCTTT.

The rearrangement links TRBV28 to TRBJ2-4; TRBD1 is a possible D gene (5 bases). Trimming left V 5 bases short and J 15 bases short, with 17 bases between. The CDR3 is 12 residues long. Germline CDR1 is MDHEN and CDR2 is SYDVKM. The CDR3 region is CASSLNLQDSYF. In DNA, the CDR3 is TGTGCCAGCAGTCTTAACCTACAGGATTCGTACTTC.

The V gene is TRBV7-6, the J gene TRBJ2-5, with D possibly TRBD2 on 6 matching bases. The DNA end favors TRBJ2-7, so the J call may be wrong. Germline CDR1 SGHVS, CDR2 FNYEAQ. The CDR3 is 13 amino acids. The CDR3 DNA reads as TGTGCCAGCAGCCTGGAGGGGTTCGACGAGCAGTACTTC. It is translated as CASSLEGFDEQYF.

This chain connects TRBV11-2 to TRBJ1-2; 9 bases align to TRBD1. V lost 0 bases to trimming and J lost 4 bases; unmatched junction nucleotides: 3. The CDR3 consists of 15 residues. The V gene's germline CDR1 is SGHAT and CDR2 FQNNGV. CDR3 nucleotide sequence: TGTGCCAGCAGCTTAGACCGGGACAGGGCCTATGGCTACACCTTC. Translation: CASSLDRDRAYGYTF.

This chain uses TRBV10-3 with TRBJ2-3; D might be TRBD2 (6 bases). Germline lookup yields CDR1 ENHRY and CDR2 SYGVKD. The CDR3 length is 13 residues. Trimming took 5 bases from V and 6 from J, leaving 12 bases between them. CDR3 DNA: TGTGCCATCAGTCCCGGGAGAATGGATACGCAGTATTTT. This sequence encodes CAISPGRMDTQYF.

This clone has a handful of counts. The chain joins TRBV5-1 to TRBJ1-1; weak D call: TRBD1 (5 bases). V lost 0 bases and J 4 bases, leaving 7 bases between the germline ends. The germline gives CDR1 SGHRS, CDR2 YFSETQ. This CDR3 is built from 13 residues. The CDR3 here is CASSLGTITEAFF. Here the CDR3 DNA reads TGCGCCAGCAGCTTGGGGACAATCACTGAAGCTTTCTTT.

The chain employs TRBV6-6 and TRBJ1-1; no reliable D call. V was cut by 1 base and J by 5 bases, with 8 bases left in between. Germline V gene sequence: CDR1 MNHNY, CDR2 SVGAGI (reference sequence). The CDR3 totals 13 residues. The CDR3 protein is CASSYWGGTEAFF. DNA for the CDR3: TGTGCCAGCAGTTACTGGGGAGGGACTGAAGCTTTCTTT.

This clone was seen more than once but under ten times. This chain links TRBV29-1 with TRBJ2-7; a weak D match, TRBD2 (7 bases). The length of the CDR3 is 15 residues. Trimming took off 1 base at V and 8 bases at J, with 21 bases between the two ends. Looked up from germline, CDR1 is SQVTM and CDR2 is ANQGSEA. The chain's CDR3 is CSVEVPRGGGRKQYF. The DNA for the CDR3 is TGCAGCGTTGAAGTCCCGCGGGGAGGGGGAAGGAAGCAGTACTTC.

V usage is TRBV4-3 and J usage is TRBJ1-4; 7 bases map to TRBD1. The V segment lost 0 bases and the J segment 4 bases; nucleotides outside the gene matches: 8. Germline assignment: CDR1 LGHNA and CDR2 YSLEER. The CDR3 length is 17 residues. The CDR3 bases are TGCGCCAGCAGCCAAGAAGTCGCCGGGACAGTTAATGAAAAACTGTTTTTT. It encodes CASSQEVAGTVNEKLFF.

The CDR3 is CASSAGLAGIADTQYF. CDR3 nucleotides: TGTGCCAGTAGTGCTGGACTAGCGGGAATCGCAGATACGCAGTATTTT. The V and J genes are TRBV19 and TRBJ2-3; 12 nucleotides match TRBD2. The CDR3 is 16 residues long. Germline V CDR1 and CDR2: LNHDA, SQIVND (reference sequence). V lost 5 bases, J lost 4 bases, and 7 bases stayed unmatched.

CDR3 sequence reads: CASSPRAGISNQPQHF. In nucleotides, the CDR3 is TGTGCCAGCTCACCACGGGCAGGGATTAGCAATCAGCCCCAGCATTTT. The chain joins TRBV18 to TRBJ1-5, with D possibly TRBD1 on 5 matching bases. The CDR3 loop spans 16 amino acids. Trimming took off 1 base at V and 0 bases at J, with 10 bases between the two ends. Germline assignment: CDR1 KGHSH and CDR2 LQKENI.

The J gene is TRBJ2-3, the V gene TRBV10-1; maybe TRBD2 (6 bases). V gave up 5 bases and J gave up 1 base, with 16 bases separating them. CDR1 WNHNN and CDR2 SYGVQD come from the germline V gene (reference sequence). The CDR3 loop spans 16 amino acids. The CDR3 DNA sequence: TGCGCCAGCAGTCGGGATGGAGGGAGCGGCACAGATACGCAGTATTTT. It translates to CASSRDGGSGTDTQYF.

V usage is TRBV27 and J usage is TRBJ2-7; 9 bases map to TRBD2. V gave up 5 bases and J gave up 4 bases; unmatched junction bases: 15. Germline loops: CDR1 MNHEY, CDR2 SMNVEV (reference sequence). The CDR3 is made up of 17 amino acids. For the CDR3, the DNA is TGTGCCAGCAGTGCCCGGAAGGGCGGGAGGGCCTTGTACGAGCAGTACTTC. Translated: CASSARKGGRALYEQYF.

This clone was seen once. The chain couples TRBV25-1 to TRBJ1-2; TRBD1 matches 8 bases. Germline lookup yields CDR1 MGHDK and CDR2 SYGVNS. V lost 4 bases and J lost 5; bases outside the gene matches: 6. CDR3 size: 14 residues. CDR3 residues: CASSARDRRYGYTF. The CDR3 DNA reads TGTGCCAGCAGTGCAAGGGACAGGCGATATGGCTACACCTTC.

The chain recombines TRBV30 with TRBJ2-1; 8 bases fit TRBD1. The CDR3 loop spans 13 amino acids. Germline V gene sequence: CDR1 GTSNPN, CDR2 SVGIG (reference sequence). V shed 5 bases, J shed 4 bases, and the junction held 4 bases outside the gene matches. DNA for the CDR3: TGTGCCTGGGACAGGGGTTCATACAATGAGCAGTTCTTC. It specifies CAWDRGSYNEQFF.

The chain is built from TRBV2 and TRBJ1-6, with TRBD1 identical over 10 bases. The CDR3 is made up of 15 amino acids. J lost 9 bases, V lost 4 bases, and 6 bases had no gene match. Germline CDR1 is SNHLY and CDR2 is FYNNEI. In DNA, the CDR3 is TGTGCCAGCAGTGCCGGGACAGGGGTGGCTTCACCCCTCCACTTT. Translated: CASSAGTGVASPLHF.

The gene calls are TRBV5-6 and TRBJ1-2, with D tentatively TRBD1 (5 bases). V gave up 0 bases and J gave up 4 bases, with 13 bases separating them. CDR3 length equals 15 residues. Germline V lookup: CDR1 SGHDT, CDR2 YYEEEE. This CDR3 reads CASSLVAGQRYGYTF. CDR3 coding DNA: TGTGCCAGCAGCTTGGTGGCAGGGCAGCGCTATGGCTACACCTTC.

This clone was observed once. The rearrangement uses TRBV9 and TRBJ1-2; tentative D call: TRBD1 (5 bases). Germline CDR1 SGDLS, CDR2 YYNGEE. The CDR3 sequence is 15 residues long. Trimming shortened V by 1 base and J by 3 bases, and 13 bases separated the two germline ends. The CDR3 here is CASSVMVDSDYGYTF. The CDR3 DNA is TGTGCCAGCAGCGTAATGGTCGACAGTGACTATGGCTACACCTTC.

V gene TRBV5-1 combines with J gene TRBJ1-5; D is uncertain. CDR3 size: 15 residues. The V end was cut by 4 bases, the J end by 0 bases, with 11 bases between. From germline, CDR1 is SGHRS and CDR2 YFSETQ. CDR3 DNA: TGCGCCAGCAGCCCCCAAGGGAGTAGCAATCAGCCCCAGCATTTT. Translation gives CASSPQGSSNQPQHF.

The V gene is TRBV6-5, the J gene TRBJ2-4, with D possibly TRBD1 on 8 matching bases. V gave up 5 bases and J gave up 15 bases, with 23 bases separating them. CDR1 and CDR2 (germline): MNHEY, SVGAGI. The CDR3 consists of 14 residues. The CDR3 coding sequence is TGTGCCAGCAGTGGACAGGGACTAAGCGGTAGGCCGTACTTC. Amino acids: CASSGQGLSGRPYF.